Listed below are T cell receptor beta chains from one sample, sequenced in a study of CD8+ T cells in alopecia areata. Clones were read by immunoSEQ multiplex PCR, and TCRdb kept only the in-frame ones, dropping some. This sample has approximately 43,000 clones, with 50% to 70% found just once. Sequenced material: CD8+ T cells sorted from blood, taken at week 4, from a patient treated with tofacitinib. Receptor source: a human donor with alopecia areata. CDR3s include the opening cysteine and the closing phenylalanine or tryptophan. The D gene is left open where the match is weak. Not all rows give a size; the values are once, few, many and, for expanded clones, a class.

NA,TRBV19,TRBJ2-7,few,TGTGCCAGTAGTATTCAGGCTGGATCCTACGAGCAGTACTTC,CASSIQAGSYEQYF
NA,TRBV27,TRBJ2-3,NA,TGTGCCAGCAGTGCGTTCTCCGGGACAGCAGCGGGGAATACGCAGTATTTT,CASSAFSGTAAGNTQYF
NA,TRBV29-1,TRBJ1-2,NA,TGCAGCGTTGAGGAGGCAGGAGGGCTCTATGGCTACACCTTC,CSVEEAGGLYGYTF
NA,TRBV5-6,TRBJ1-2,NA,TGTGCCAGCAGCTTGGCTACAGTAGACAACTATGGCTACACCTTC,CASSLATVDNYGYTF
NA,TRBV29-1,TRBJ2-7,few,TGCAGCGTTACTACAGGGCAAGCCGACTCCTACGAGCAGTACTTC,CSVTTGQADSYEQYF
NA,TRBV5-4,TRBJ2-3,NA,TGTGCCAGCAGTTCCACACCTGGGGCAGATACGCAGTATTTT,CASSSTPGADTQYF
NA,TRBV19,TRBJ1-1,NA,TGTGCCAGTACGGGACAAAGGAACACTGAAGCTTTCTTT,CASTGQRNTEAFF
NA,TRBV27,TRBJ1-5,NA,TGTGCCAGCGCCGTAGTTGGCACCCCGGGAGGTCAGCCCCAGCATTTT,CASAVVGTPGGQPQHF
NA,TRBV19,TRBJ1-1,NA,TGTGCCAGTAGCGCCCTCGCGGGGAACACTGAAGCTTTCTTT,CASSALAGNTEAFF
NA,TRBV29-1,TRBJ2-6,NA,TGCAGCGGCCTCTTGGGGGACTCTGGGGCCAACGTCCTGACTTTC,CSGLLGDSGANVLTF
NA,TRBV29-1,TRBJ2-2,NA,TGCAGCGGGAGAGACGGATACACCGGGGAGCTGTTTTTT,CSGRDGYTGELFF
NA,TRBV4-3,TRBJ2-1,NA,TGCGCCAGCAGCCAAGTTAGGGACAATGAGCAGTTCTTC,CASSQVRDNEQFF
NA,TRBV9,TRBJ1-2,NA,TGTGCCAGCAGCGTCTCCCATTCGATGGACTATGGCTACACCTTC,CASSVSHSMDYGYTF
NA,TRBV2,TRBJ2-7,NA,TGTGCCAGCAGTGTACGGGGCCAGGGCATCGACGAGCAGTACTTC,CASSVRGQGIDEQYF
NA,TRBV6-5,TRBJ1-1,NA,TGTGCCAGCAGTTACTCGTCTCATTCCGAAGCTTTCTTT,CASSYSSHSEAFF
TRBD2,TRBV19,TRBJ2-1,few,TGTGCCAGTAGTATAGGGACTAGCGCACTGAATGAGCAGTTCTTC,CASSIGTSALNEQFF
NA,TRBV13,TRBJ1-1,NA,TGTGCCAGCAGCGGACTGAACACTGAAGCTTTCTTT,CASSGLNTEAFF
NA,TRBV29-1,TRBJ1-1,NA,TGCAGCGCCCCGATGGGGAACACTGAAGCTTTCTTT,CSAPMGNTEAFF
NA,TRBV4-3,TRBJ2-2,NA,TGCGCCAGCAGCCAAGACAGGGGGGGGTCCGGGGAGCTGTTTTTT,CASSQDRGGSGELFF
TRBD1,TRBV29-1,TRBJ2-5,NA,TGCAGCGTTGAGCCGCAGGGGGAACAAGAGACCCAGTACTTC,CSVEPQGEQETQYF
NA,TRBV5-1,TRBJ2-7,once,TGCGCCAGCAGCTTGCCACCCGAGGGGGACTCCTACGAGCAGTACTTC,CASSLPPEGDSYEQYF
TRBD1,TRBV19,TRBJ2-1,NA,TGTGCCAGTAGCCCCACAGGGGCCGGCAACAATGAGCAGTTCTTC,CASSPTGAGNNEQFF
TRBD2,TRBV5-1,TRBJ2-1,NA,TGCGCCAGCAGCTTGTTGGCTAGCGGGGGCCGGAACAATGAGCAGTTCTTC,CASSLLASGGRNNEQFF
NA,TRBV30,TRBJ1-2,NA,TGTGCCTGGAGTGTGGACGGAGGCTTACTTCTTTTC,CAWSVDGGLLLF
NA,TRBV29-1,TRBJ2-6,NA,TGCAGCGTTGTCATCTCTGGGGCCAACGTCCTGACTTTC,CSVVISGANVLTF
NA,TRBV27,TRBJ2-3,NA,TGTGCCAGCACCCCTGGAGGGGACCACTTTACGCAGTATTTT,CASTPGGDHFTQYF
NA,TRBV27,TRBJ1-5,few,TGTGCCAGCAGTTTGGCGGACACTTCTCCCCAGCATTTT,CASSLADTSPQHF
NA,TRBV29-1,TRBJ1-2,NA,TGCAGCGTTGCCACGAACTATGGCTACACCTTC,CSVATNYGYTF
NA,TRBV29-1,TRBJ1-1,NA,TGCAGCGTCCCATTATCTATGGGAGCTTTCTTT,CSVPLSMGAFF
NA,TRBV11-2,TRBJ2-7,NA,TGTGCCAGCAGCCTCGAATACTACGAGCAGTACTTC,CASSLEYYEQYF
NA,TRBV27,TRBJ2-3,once,TGTGCCAGCAGTTTATGGACAGCTCCTAGCACAGATACGCAGTATTTT,CASSLWTAPSTDTQYF
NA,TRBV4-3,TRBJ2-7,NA,TGCGCCAGCAGCCAACGACATCCGAGTAGCTCCTACGAGCAGTACTTC,CASSQRHPSSSYEQYF
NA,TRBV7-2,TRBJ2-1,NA,TGTGCCAGCAGCTCAAGCTCCTACAATGAGCAGTTCTTC,CASSSSSYNEQFF
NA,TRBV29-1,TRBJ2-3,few,TGCAGCGCAGATTTCCCCACAGATACGCAGTATTTT,CSADFPTDTQYF
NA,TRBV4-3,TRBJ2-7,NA,TGCGCCAGCAGCCAAGGGACTACTCCCTACGAGCAGTACTTC,CASSQGTTPYEQYF
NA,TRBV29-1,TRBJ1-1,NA,TGCAGCGTTGAAGATTTCCCGGTCGAATTCTTT,CSVEDFPVEFF
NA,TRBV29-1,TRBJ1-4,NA,TGCAGCGCTTCGACAGGAAATAATGAAAAACTGTTTTTT,CSASTGNNEKLFF
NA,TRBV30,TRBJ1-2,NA,TGTGCCTGGTCAGGGGCGCTGCCCTATGGCTACACCTTC,CAWSGALPYGYTF
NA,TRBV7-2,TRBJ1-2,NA,TGTGCCAGCAGCTATGGACAGCCACCCTATGGCTACACCTTC,CASSYGQPPYGYTF
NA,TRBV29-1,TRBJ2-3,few,TGCAGCGTTGGGGACAGGACAGGGAGGGTCACAGATACGCAGTATTTT,CSVGDRTGRVTDTQYF
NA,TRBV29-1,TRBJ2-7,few,TGCAGCGTCGAGTCCGCGGATTATGAGCAGTACTTC,CSVESADYEQYF
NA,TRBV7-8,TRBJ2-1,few,TGTGCCAGCAGCTTAGCAACAGGGAGCTCCTACAATGAGCAGTTCTTC,CASSLATGSSYNEQFF
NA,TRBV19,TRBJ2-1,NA,TGTGCCAGTAGTATAGGGTCGGCCTCCTACAATGAGCAGTTCTTC,CASSIGSASYNEQFF
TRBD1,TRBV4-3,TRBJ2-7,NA,TGCGCCAGCAGCCAAAGACAGGGGCCCCCCTACGAGCAGTACTTC,CASSQRQGPPYEQYF
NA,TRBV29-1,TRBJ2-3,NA,TGCAGCGTTGTGGGGAGCACAGATACGCAGTATTTT,CSVVGSTDTQYF
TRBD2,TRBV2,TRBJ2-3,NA,TGTGCCAACCAGCGGGGCGAGGCAGATACGCAGTATTTT,CANQRGEADTQYF
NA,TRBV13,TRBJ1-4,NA,TGTGCCAGCAGCTTAGGGACAGCGAATGAAAAACTGTTTTTT,CASSLGTANEKLFF
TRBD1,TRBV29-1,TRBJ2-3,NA,TGCAGCGGCAACAGGGGCGGCACAGATACGCAGTATTTT,CSGNRGGTDTQYF
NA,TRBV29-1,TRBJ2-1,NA,TGCAGCGCTCCGGGGGAAGTGAGTGAGCAGTTCTTC,CSAPGEVSEQFF
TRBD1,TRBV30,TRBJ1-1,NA,TGTGCCTCAAGGGACAGGGGGAACACTGAAGCTTTCTTT,CASRDRGNTEAFF
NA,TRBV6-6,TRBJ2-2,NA,TGTGCCAGCAGTGACCCATCCCTGGCAGCCGGGGAGCTGTTTTTT,CASSDPSLAAGELFF
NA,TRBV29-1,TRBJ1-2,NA,TGCAGCGTTGCAGAATATGGCTACACCTTC,CSVAEYGYTF
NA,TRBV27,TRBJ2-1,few,TGTGCCAGCAGTACCAGGGTATCCAATGAGCAGTTCTTC,CASSTRVSNEQFF
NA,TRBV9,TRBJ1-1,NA,TGTGCCAGCAGGGCTGTGGGGAACACTGAAGCTTTCTTT,CASRAVGNTEAFF
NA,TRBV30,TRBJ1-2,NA,TGTGCCTGGCACGGGACCTCGGATGGCTACACCTTC,CAWHGTSDGYTF